Below, one TCR beta chain is given with its context. The antigen is undetermined. The data stem from a study of OX40 agonist ivuxolimab in advanced cancers. For the study at large: The patients' treatment was ivuxolimab, an agonistic anti-OX40 (CD134) antibody. Study findings and constraints: Low normalized T-cell clonal expansion was also seen in some nonresponders.

The CDR3 is 12 residues long. Germline-derived CDR1 and CDR2 are SGHRS and YFSETQ. V dropped 0 bases and J dropped 6 bases, with 6 bases sitting between them. The repertoire was sequenced with immunoSEQ multiplex PCR; TCRdb's copy has only in-frame clones and lacks some. The sample contains 35,000 to 45,000 clones, roughly 80% of which appear only once. This specimen consisted of CD4+ or CD8+ T cells sorted from blood, obtained in a trial of the OX40 agonist ivuxolimab. The rearrangement joins TRBV5-1 to TRBJ1-1, with unresolved D. This TCR was recovered from an adult with an advanced solid tumor such as melanoma, head and neck, liver or kidney cancer. The CDR3 DNA is TGCGCCAGCAGCTTGGGTTGGGCTGAAGCTTTCTTT. As protein: CASSLGWAEAFF.